The T cell receptor (beta chain) described here comes from a study of T cells after yellow fever vaccination. The study, taken as a whole, reports: Within FACS-sorted repertoires, abundant clonotypes contaminating from the bulk population could be present.

In TCRdb, the 5' RACE reads were re-called with MiXCR into one record per CDR3 protein. The profile shows about 240,000 distinct CDR3 sequences, around 7% of them singletons. Note on this clonotype: Its specificity is not known. At one end the junction does not follow the germline gene, possibly because of a read error.

Looked up from germline, CDR1 is MNHEY and CDR2 is SVGEGT. The CDR3 has 12 residues. The sample here was CD4+ T cells sorted from PBMCs, taken 15 days after the yellow fever booster vaccination. The chain uses TRBV6-2 or TRBV6-3 and TRBJ1-1, with D perhaps TRBD1 (5 bases). The receptor was isolated from a man aged 25 to 45 who received the YFV17D yellow fever vaccine. The CDR3 nucleotides read TGTGCCAGCAGTTACTTCGGGGGTGAAGGTTTCTTT. Protein product: CASSYFGGEGFF.